This TCR beta chain is from a study of Ad26.COV2.S vaccination and SARS-CoV-2 variants. Study in general: Intramuscular Ad26.COV2.S doses were given once or twice, 56 days apart.

Study findings and constraints: Quantification of TCR breadth and depth may have yielded underestimates of total T cell responses.

The CDR3 runs to 15 residues. Looked up from germline, CDR1 is KGHSH and CDR2 is LQKENI. The V and J ends lost 6 bases and 4 bases respectively, with 16 bases between them. Regarding this clone: The antigen remains undetermined.

The method was immunoSEQ multiplex PCR; TCRdb's version includes in-frame clones alone and lacks a portion of them. The sample comprises about 370,000 clones, 75% to 90% of which are singletons, and more than 3% rests with the top ten. Treatment here: roughly 19 received Ad26.COV2.S at low or high dose, single or two shots; 5 received placebo; per-sample allocation not given. The study sampled participants on day 63 after the first vaccine or placebo injection. Boston supplied an adult donor aged 18-55 years. This rearrangement joins TRBV18 to TRBJ2-1; D remains unclear. The sequences come from peripheral blood, collected in a trial of Ad26.COV2.S vaccine versus placebo. The TCR comes from a person between 18 and 65 years old who received the Ad26.COV2.S COVID-19 vaccine or a placebo. CDR3 residues: CASSQVRKDYNEQFF. CDR3 sequence (DNA): TGTGCCAGCTCGCAGGTACGGAAAGATTACAATGAGCAGTTCTTC. Drawing the rest from reference TRBV18 and TRBJ2-1, the complete variable domain is NAGVMQNPRHLVRRRGQEARLRCSPMKGHSHVYWYRQLPEEGLKFMVYLQKENIIDESGMPKERFSAEFPKEGPSILRIQQVVRGDSAAYFCASSQVRKDYNEQFFGPGTRLTVL.